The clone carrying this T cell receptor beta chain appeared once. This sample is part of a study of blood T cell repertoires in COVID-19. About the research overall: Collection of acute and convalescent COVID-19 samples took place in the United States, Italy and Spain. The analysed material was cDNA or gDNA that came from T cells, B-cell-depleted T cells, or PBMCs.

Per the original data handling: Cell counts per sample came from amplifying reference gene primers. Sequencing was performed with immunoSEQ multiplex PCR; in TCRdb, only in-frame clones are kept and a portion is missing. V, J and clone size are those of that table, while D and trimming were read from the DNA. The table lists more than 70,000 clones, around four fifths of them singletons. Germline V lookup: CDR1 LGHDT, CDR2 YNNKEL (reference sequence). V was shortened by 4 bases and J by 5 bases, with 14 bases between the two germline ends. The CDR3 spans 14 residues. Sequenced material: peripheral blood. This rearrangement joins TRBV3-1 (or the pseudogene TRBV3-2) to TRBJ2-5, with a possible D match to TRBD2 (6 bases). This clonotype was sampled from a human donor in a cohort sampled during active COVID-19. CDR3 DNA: TGTGCCAGCAGCCCGCTCTTAGGAGGGGAGACCCAGTACTTC. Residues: CASSPLLGGETQYF.